This T cell receptor (beta chain) is from a study of cytomegalovirus exposure and HLA in healthy donors. Study findings and constraints: According to a later analysis, most TCR beta chains associated with CMV appeared HLA-restricted.

The primer mix had 60 Vbeta and 13 Jbeta primers. Only in-frame clones appear in the TCRdb table, and some are missing; sequencing was by immunoSEQ multiplex PCR. Of approximately 60,000 clones in the sample, roughly 83% were seen once. A single count supports this clone. The target antigen is unknown. This CDR3 is 15 amino acids long. Germline trimming cut 5 bases from V and 6 bases from J; bases unmatched to any gene: 11. Germline V gene data show CDR1 as LGHNT and CDR2 as FRNRAP. The V gene is TRBV12-5, the J gene TRBJ2-7; 9 nucleotides line up with TRBD1. The source of this sequence is a man aged 25 to 45 in good health and CMV-seronegative. Sequencing used PBMCs. The CDR3 DNA reads as TGTGCTAGTGGTCTAGATACAGGGGGCGCGGGCGAGCAGTACTTC. Protein sequence: CASGLDTGGAGEQYF.